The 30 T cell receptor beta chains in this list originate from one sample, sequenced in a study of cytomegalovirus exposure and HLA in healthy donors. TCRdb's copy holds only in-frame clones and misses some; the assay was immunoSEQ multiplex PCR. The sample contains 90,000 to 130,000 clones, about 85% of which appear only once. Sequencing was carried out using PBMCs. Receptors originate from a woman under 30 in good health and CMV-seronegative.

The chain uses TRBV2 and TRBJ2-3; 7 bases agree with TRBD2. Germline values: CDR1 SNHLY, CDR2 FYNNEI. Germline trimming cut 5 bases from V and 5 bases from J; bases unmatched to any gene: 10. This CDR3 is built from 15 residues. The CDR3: CASSPHGGGGDTQYF. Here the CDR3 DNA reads TGTGCCAGCAGTCCTCATGGCGGGGGTGGAGATACGCAGTATTTT.

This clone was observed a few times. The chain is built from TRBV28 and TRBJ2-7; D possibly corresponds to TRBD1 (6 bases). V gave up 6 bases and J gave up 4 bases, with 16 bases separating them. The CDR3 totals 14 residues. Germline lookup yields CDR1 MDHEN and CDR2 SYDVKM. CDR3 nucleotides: TGTGCCAGCAGAACCGGGACATCGGTTTACGAGCAGTACTTC. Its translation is CASRTGTSVYEQYF.

The CDR3 loop is CASSVGAGGGYEQYF. CDR3 in DNA: TGTGCCAGCAGCGTAGGGGCAGGGGGTGGGTACGAGCAGTACTTC. The chain uses TRBV9 and TRBJ2-7, with 7 bases aligning to TRBD1. The CDR3 is 15 amino acids. Per the germline V gene, CDR1 is SGDLS and CDR2 is YYNGEE. Germline trimming cut 0 bases from V and 4 bases from J; bases unmatched to any gene: 7.

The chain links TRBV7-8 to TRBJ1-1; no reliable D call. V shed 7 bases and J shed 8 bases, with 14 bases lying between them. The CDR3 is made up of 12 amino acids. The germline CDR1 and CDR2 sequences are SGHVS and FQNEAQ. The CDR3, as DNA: TGTGCCAGCAACACGAACGGAGCGGAAGCTTTCTTT. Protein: CASNTNGAEAFF.

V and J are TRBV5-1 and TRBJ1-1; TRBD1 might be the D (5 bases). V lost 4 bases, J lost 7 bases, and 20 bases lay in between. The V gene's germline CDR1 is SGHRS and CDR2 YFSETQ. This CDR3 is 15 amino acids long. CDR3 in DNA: TGCGCCAGCAGCCCGGACGACAGTATTAGACTTGAAGCTTTCTTT. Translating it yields CASSPDDSIRLEAFF.

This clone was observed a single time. The CDR3 loop reads CASSLGEETQYF. As DNA, the CDR3 is TGTGCCAGCAGCTTGGGCGAAGAGACCCAGTACTTC. This chain connects TRBV5-6 to TRBJ2-5; D remains unclear. Germline V lookup: CDR1 SGHDT, CDR2 YYEEEE. CDR3 length equals 12 residues. Between the trimmed V and J ends, which lost 0 bases and 3 bases, there was a span of 3 bases.

In DNA, the CDR3 is TGTGCCAGCAGTCAGACAGGGTACGAGCAGTACTTC. The encoded protein is CASSQTGYEQYF. The V call is TRBV2, the J call TRBJ2-7, with TRBD1 matching over 7 bases. This CDR3 has 12 residues. The germline CDR1 and CDR2 sequences are SNHLY and FYNNEI. V lost 5 bases to trimming and J lost 4 bases; unmatched junction nucleotides: 2. The whole variable domain, filled in from reference TRBV2 and TRBJ2-7, reads EPEVTQTPSHQVTQMGQEVILRCVPISNHLYFYWYRQILGQKVEFLVSFYNNEISEKSEIFDDQFSVERPDGSNFTLKIRSTKLEDSAMYFCASSQTGYEQYFGPGTRLTVT.

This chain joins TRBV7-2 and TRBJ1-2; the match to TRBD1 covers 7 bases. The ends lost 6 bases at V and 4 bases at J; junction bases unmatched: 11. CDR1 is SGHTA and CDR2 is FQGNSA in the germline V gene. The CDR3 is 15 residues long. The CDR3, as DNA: TGTGCCAGCAGGTTGGGAAACAGGGGCACCTATGGCTACACCTTC. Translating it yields CASRLGNRGTYGYTF.

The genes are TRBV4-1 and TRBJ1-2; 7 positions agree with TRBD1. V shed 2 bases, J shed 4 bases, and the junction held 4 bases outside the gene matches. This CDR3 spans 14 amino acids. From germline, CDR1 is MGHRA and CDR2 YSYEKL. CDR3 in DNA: TGCGCCAGCAGCCAATCGACAGGGACCTATGGCTACACCTTC. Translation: CASSQSTGTYGYTF.

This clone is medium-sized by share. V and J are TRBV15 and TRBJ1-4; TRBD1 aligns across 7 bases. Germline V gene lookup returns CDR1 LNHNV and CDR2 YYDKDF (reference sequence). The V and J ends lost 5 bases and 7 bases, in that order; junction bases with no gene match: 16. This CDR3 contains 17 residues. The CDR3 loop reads CATSGEHSGGLGEKLFF. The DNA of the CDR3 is TGTGCCACCAGCGGTGAGCACTCAGGGGGACTAGGTGAAAAACTGTTTTTT. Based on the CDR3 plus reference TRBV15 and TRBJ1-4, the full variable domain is DAMVIQNPRYQVTQFGKPVTLSCSQTLNHNVMYWYQQKSSQAPKLLFHYYDKDFNNEADTPDNFQSRRPNTSFCFLDIRSPGLGDTAMYLCATSGEHSGGLGEKLFFGSGTQLSVL.

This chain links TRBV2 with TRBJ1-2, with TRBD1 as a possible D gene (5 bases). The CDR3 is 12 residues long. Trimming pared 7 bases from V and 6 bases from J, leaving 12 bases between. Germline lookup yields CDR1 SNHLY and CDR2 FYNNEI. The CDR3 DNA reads TGTGCCAGCATTGGGTTCAGGGATGGCTACACCTTC. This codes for CASIGFRDGYTF. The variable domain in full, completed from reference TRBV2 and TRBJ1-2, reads EPEVTQTPSHQVTQMGQEVILRCVPISNHLYFYWYRQILGQKVEFLVSFYNNEISEKSEIFDDQFSVERPDGSNFTLKIRSTKLEDSAMYFCASIGFRDGYTFGSGTRLTVV.

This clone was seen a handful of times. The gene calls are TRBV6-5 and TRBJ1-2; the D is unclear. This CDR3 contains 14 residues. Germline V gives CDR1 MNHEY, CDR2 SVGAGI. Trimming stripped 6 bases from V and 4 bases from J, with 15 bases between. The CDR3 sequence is CASSTGGGAYGYTF. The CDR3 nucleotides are TGTGCCAGCAGCACCGGCGGCGGTGCCTATGGCTACACCTTC.

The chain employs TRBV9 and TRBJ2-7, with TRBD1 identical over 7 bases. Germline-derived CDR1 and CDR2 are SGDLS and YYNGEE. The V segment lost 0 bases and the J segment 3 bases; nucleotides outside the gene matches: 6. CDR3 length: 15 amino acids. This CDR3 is CASSVGGTEYYEQYF. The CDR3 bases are TGTGCCAGCAGCGTAGGAGGGACAGAATACTACGAGCAGTACTTC. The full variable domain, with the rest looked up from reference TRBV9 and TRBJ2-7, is DSGVTQTPKHLITATGQRVTLRCSPRSGDLSVYWYQQSLDQGLQFLIQYYNGEERAKGNILERFSAQQFPDLHSELNLSSLELGDSALYFCASSVGGTEYYEQYFGPGTRLTVT.

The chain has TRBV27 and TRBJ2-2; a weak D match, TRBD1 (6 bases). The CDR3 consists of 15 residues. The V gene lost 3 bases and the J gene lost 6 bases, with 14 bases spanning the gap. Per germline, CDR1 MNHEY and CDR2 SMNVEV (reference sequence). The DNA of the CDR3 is TGTGCCAGCAGTTTCTTCACAGGGCGGTCCGGGGAGCTGTTTTTT. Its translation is CASSFFTGRSGELFF.

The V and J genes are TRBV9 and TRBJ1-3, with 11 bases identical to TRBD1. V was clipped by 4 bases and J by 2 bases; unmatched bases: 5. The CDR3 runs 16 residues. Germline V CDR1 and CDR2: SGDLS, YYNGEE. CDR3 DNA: TGTGCCAGCAGCCTAGGACAGGGGGCGGCTGGAAACACCATATATTTT. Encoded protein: CASSLGQGAAGNTIYF.

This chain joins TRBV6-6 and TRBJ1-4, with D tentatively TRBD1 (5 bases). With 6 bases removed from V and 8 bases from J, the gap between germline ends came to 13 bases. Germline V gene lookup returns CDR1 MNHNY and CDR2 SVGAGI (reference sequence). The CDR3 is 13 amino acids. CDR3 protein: CASSSRGGEKLFF. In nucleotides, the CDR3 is TGTGCCAGCAGCTCTCGGGGGGGGGAAAAACTGTTTTTT.

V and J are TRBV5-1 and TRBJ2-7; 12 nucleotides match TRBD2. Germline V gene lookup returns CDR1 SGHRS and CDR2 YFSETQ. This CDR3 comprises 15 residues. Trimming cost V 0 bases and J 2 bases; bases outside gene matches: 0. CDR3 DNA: TGCGCCAGCAGCTTGGGGACTAGCGGGGCCTACGAGCAGTACTTC. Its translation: CASSLGTSGAYEQYF. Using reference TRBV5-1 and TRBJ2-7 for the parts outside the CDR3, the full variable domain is KAGVTQTPRYLIKTRGQQVTLSCSPISGHRSVSWYQQTPGQGLQFLFEYFSETQRNKGNFPGRFSGRQFSNSRSEMNVSTLELGDSALYLCASSLGTSGAYEQYFGPGTRLTVT.

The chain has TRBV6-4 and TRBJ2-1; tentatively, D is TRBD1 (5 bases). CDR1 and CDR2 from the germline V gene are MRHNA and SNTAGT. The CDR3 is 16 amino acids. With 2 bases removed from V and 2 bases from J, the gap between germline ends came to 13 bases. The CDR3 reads CASSDEGAGTYNEQFF. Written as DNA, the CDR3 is TGTGCCAGCAGTGACGAAGGGGCAGGGACCTACAATGAGCAGTTCTTC.

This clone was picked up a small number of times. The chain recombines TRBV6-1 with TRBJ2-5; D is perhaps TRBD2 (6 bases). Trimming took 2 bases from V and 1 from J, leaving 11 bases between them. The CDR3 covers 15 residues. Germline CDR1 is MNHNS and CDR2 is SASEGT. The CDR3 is CASSESAGTQETQYF. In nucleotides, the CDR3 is TGTGCCAGCAGTGAATCGGCGGGGACCCAAGAGACCCAGTACTTC.

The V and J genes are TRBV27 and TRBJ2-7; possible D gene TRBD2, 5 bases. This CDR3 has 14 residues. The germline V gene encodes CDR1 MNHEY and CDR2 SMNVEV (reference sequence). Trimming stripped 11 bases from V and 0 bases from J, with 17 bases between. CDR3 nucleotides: TGTGCCGCCTCGTGGCGGGCGGGCTCCTACGAGCAGTACTTC. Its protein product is CAASWRAGSYEQYF.

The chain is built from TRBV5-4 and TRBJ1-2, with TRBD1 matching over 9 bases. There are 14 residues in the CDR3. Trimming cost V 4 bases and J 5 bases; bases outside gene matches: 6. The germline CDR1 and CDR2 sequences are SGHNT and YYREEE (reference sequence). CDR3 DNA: TGTGCCAGCAGCGTTCGGGACAGGGCGTATGGCTACACCTTC. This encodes CASSVRDRAYGYTF.

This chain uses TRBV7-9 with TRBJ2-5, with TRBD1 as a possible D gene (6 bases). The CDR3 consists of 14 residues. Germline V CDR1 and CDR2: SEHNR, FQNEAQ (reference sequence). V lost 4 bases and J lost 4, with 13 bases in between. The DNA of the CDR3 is TGTGCCAGCAGCTCCTACAGGGCGCGAGAGACCCAGTACTTC. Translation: CASSSYRARETQYF.

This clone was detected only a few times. The CDR3 sequence: CASSLIRSNQPQHF. CDR3 DNA: TGTGCCAGCTCACTAATCCGTAGCAATCAGCCCCAGCATTTT. The genes are TRBV18 and TRBJ1-5, with D unclear. The CDR3 runs to 14 residues. V lost 4 bases to trimming and J lost 0 bases, with 7 bases between them. CDR1 and CDR2 (germline): KGHSH, LQKENI.

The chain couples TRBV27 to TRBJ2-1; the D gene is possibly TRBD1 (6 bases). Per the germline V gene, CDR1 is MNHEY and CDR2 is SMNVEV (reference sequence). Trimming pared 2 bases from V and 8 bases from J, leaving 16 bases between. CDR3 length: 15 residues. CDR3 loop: CASSLKQGLPHEQFF. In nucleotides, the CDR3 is TGTGCCAGCAGTTTAAAGCAGGGGCTCCCCCATGAGCAGTTCTTC.

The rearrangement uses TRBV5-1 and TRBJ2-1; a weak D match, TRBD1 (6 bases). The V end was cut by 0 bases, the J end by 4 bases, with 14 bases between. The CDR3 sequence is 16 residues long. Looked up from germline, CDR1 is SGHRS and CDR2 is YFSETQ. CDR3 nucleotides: TGCGCCAGCAGCTTGGGTGGACAGCCTGGATACAATGAGCAGTTCTTC. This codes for CASSLGGQPGYNEQFF.

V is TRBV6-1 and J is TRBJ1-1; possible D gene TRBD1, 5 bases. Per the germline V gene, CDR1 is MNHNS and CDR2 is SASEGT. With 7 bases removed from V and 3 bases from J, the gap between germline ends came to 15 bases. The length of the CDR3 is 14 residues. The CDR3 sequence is CASTSGLFDTEAFF. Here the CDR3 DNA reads TGTGCCAGCACGTCAGGGCTCTTCGACACTGAAGCTTTCTTT.

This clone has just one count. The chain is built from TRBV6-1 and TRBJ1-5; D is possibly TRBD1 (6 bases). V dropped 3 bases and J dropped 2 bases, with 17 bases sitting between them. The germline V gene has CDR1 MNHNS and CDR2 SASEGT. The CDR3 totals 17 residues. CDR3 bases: TGTGCCAGCAGTGATTTGTTGAGGGGGGGGCGCAATCAGCCCCAGCATTTT. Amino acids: CASSDLLRGGRNQPQHF.

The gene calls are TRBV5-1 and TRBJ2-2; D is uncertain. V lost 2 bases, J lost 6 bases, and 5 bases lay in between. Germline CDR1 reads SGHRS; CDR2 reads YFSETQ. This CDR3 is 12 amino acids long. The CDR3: CASSFSSGELFF. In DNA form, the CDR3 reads TGCGCCAGCAGCTTTAGCTCCGGGGAGCTGTTTTTT. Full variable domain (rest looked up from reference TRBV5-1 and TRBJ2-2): KAGVTQTPRYLIKTRGQQVTLSCSPISGHRSVSWYQQTPGQGLQFLFEYFSETQRNKGNFPGRFSGRQFSNSRSEMNVSTLELGDSALYLCASSFSSGELFFGEGSRLTVL.

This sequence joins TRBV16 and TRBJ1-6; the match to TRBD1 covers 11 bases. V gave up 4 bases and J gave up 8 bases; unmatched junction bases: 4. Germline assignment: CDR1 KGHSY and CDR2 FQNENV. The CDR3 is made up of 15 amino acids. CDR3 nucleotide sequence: TGTGCCAGCAGCCCCGGACAGGGGGCATATTCACCCCTCCACTTT. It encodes CASSPGQGAYSPLHF.

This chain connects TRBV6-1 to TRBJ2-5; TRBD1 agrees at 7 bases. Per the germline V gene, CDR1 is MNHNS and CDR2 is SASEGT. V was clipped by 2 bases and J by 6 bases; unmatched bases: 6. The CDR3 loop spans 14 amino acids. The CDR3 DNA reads TGTGCCAGCAGTGAAAGGGGGCAGAGTCAGACCCAGTACTTC. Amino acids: CASSERGQSQTQYF.